These 22 T cell receptor beta chains were sequenced from one sample in a study of blood T cell repertoires in COVID-19. The method was immunoSEQ multiplex PCR; TCRdb's version includes in-frame clones alone and lacks a portion of them. The table lists 150,000 to 200,000 clones, about four fifths of them singletons, with around 6.8% in the top ten. What was sequenced was peripheral blood. The receptors were gathered from a human donor in a cohort sampled during active COVID-19.

This clone appeared once. The gene calls are TRBV4-1 and TRBJ1-5; no reliable D call. CDR3 size: 17 residues. Germline lookup yields CDR1 MGHRA and CDR2 YSYEKL. V was shortened by 0 bases and J by 0 bases, with 12 bases between the two germline ends. CDR3 loop: CASSQEAVADSNQPQHF. CDR3 sequence (DNA): TGCGCCAGCAGCCAAGAGGCCGTTGCGGATAGCAATCAGCCCCAGCATTTT.

The chain joins TRBV30 to TRBJ1-2; D might be TRBD1 (6 bases). CDR1 and CDR2 from the germline V gene are GTSNPN and SVGIG (reference sequence). V gave up 3 bases and J gave up 0 bases, with 8 bases separating them. The CDR3 loop spans 13 amino acids. CDR3 in DNA: TGTGCCTGGAGCGACAGGTCTAACTATGGCTACACCTTC. This translates into CAWSDRSNYGYTF.

This chain connects TRBV13 to TRBJ2-3; 12 bases fit TRBD2. Germline CDR1 reads PRHDT; CDR2 reads FYEKMQ (reference sequence). Trimming at V came to 6 bases and at J to 4 bases, leaving 5 bases not matched to a gene. The CDR3 spans 15 residues. CDR3 protein: CASRRTSGIADTQYF. The CDR3 nucleotides are TGTGCCAGCAGGAGGACTAGCGGGATTGCAGATACGCAGTATTTT. Looking up the rest from reference TRBV13 and TRBJ2-3 gives the full variable domain: AAGVIQSPRHLIKEKRETATLKCYPIPRHDTVYWYQQGPGQDPQFLISFYEKMQSDKGSIPDRFSAQQFSDYHSELNMSSLELGDSALYFCASRRTSGIADTQYFGPGTRLTVL.

The genes are TRBV6-5 and TRBJ1-1, with D perhaps TRBD1 (5 bases). Germline assignment: CDR1 MNHEY and CDR2 SVGAGI. V gave up 0 bases and J gave up 7 bases, with 9 bases separating them. This CDR3 has 13 residues. CDR3 coding DNA: TGTGCCAGCAGTTACTCTGACGGGGGTGAAGCTTTCTTT. Translated, it gives CASSYSDGGEAFF.

This sequence joins TRBV6-5 and TRBJ2-2; possible D gene TRBD1, 5 bases. CDR1 is MNHEY, CDR2 SVGAGI, per germline. V gave up 2 bases and J gave up 4 bases, with 11 bases separating them. The CDR3 covers 15 residues. CDR3 DNA: TGTGCCAGCAGTTACAATCAGGGTTTCACCGGGGAGCTGTTTTTT. Translating it yields CASSYNQGFTGELFF.

The V and J genes are TRBV9 and TRBJ2-1; 14 bases match TRBD2. Per the germline V gene, CDR1 is SGDLS and CDR2 is YYNGEE. V lost 3 bases and J lost 4; bases outside the gene matches: 3. This CDR3 has 16 amino acids. The CDR3 sequence: CASSAWTSGGYNEQFF. In nucleotides, the CDR3 is TGTGCCAGCAGCGCTTGGACTAGCGGGGGGTACAATGAGCAGTTCTTC. The variable domain in full, with the rest retrieved from reference TRBV9 and TRBJ2-1, is DSGVTQTPKHLITATGQRVTLRCSPRSGDLSVYWYQQSLDQGLQFLIQYYNGEERAKGNILERFSAQQFPDLHSELNLSSLELGDSALYFCASSAWTSGGYNEQFFGPGTRLTVL.

V and J are TRBV3-1 (or the pseudogene TRBV3-2) and TRBJ1-1; D is uncertain. Germline lookup yields CDR1 LGHDT and CDR2 YNNKEL (reference sequence). The ends were cut back, 4 bases at V and 0 bases at J, with 6 bases in the middle. CDR3 length: 13 amino acids. The CDR3 nucleotides are TGTGCCAGCAGCCGCGGGTTGAACACTGAAGCTTTCTTT. Its translation: CASSRGLNTEAFF.

This clone occurred once. The chain recombines TRBV5-1 with TRBJ2-2; D gene unclear. The germline gives CDR1 SGHRS, CDR2 YFSETQ. The CDR3 has 12 amino acids. V lost 2 bases and J 7 bases, leaving 6 bases between the germline ends. The CDR3 coding sequence is TGCGCCAGCAGCTTCTATAACGGGGAGCTGTTTTTT. Its protein is CASSFYNGELFF.

The genes are TRBV7-8 and TRBJ2-7; 10 bases are a match to TRBD1. Germline V lookup: CDR1 SGHVS, CDR2 FQNEAQ. Trimming at V came to 5 bases and at J to 4 bases, leaving 8 bases not matched to a gene. The CDR3 consists of 15 residues. This chain's CDR3 is CASSRLRDRGYEQYF. DNA for the CDR3: TGTGCCAGCAGCCGTCTCCGGGACAGGGGTTACGAGCAGTACTTC.

The rearrangement links TRBV27 to TRBJ2-7; TRBD2 might be the D (7 bases). CDR3 size: 13 residues. Germline loops: CDR1 MNHEY, CDR2 SMNVEV (reference sequence). V lost 6 bases and J 7 bases, leaving 16 bases between the germline ends. In DNA form, the CDR3 reads TGTGCCAGCAGCCGTCCGGGGGGCTGGGAGCAGTACTTC. Translated: CASSRPGGWEQYF.

This chain joins TRBV4-1 and TRBJ2-7; TRBD1 aligns across 7 bases. The CDR3 consists of 13 residues. Unmatched junction bases numbered 4, after V lost 4 bases and J lost 4 bases. Germline CDR1 and CDR2: MGHRA and YSYEKL. Here the CDR3 reads CASSLGQNYEQYF. The CDR3 DNA reads as TGCGCCAGCAGCCTGGGACAGAATTACGAGCAGTACTTC.

This chain joins TRBV4-1 and TRBJ1-2; the D gene is possibly TRBD1 (5 bases). Trimming removed 0 bases at V and 1 base at J, with 9 bases between. CDR3 length equals 15 residues. The V gene's germline CDR1 is MGHRA and CDR2 YSYEKL. In nucleotides, the CDR3 is TGCGCCAGCAGCCAAGAGGGGGAGGGTAACTATGGCTACACCTTC. It is translated as CASSQEGEGNYGYTF.

This chain connects TRBV6-5 to TRBJ1-5; the D is unclear. V dropped 7 bases and J dropped 6 bases, with 13 bases sitting between them. This CDR3 has 13 amino acids. Germline values: CDR1 MNHEY, CDR2 SVGAGI. The CDR3 coding sequence is TGTGCCAGCAAGGGAGAGGTAACTCAGCCCCAGCATTTT. Translation gives CASKGEVTQPQHF.

The chain uses TRBV19 and TRBJ1-3; D is unresolved. The CDR3 has 13 amino acids. The V gene's germline CDR1 is LNHDA and CDR2 SQIVND (reference sequence). Trimming pared 5 bases from V and 2 bases from J, leaving 7 bases between. The CDR3, as DNA: TGTGCCAGTAGTTTGAGGGCTGGAAACACCATATATTTT. Protein sequence: CASSLRAGNTIYF.

This clone was recorded a few times. The gene calls are TRBV7-9 and TRBJ2-1, with D possibly matching TRBD1 (6 bases). Trimming shortened V by 5 bases and J by 4 bases, and 18 bases separated the two germline ends. Germline V CDR1 and CDR2: SEHNR, FQNEAQ (reference sequence). The CDR3 totals 16 residues. DNA of the CDR3: TGTGCCAGCAGCCCTAGTATGGGCGGACAGTACAATGAGCAGTTCTTC. Translation: CASSPSMGGQYNEQFF.

The V and J genes are TRBV3-1 (or the pseudogene TRBV3-2) and TRBJ1-1, with 10 nucleotides matching TRBD1. The CDR3 is made up of 14 amino acids. Germline V CDR1 and CDR2: LGHDT, YNNKEL (reference sequence). With V trimmed by 6 bases and J by 2 bases, 3 bases remained unmatched. CDR3 nucleotide sequence: TGTGCCAGCAGACGGGACAGGGGCAACACTGAAGCTTTCTTT. Amino acid sequence: CASRRDRGNTEAFF.

The chain employs TRBV19 and TRBJ1-5; D might be TRBD1 (6 bases). V was pared by 6 bases and J by 6 bases, with 18 bases between. Per germline, CDR1 LNHDA and CDR2 SQIVND (reference sequence). The CDR3 extends over 15 amino acids. The CDR3 loop is CASSDNGGHSQPQHF. The DNA of the CDR3 is TGTGCCAGTAGCGATAATGGGGGACATAGTCAGCCCCAGCATTTT.

The V call is TRBV18, the J call TRBJ1-5, with D possibly TRBD1 on 6 matching bases. Trimming pared 4 bases from V and 4 bases from J, leaving 14 bases between. Germline V gene data show CDR1 as KGHSH and CDR2 as LQKENI. This CDR3 is built from 15 residues. The CDR3 is CASSLKTGNNQPQHF. The CDR3 bases are TGTGCCAGCTCACTAAAAACAGGGAATAATCAGCCCCAGCATTTT. The full variable domain, in which reference TRBV18 and TRBJ1-5 provide the parts outside the CDR3, is NAGVMQNPRHLVRRRGQEARLRCSPMKGHSHVYWYRQLPEEGLKFMVYLQKENIIDESGMPKERFSAEFPKEGPSILRIQQVVRGDSAAYFCASSLKTGNNQPQHFGDGTRLSIL.

The chain recombines TRBV4-1 with TRBJ2-3; D remains ambiguous. V lost 0 bases to trimming and J lost 3 bases, with 10 bases between them. Germline-derived CDR1 and CDR2 are MGHRA and YSYEKL. The CDR3 has 15 residues. Here the CDR3 DNA reads TGCGCCAGCAGCCAAGATCCGTTGGCAACAGATACGCAGTATTTT. It codes for CASSQDPLATDTQYF.

The chain carries TRBV4-1 and TRBJ1-4; TRBD1 might be the D (6 bases). Trimming left V 1 base short and J 4 bases short, with 10 bases between. The CDR3 has 15 amino acids. Per germline, CDR1 MGHRA and CDR2 YSYEKL. For the CDR3, the DNA is TGCGCCAGCAGCCAAGCACCAGGGGATAATGAAAAACTGTTTTTT. It specifies CASSQAPGDNEKLFF.

The V gene is TRBV5-1, the J gene TRBJ2-5; TRBD2 matches at 13 bases. Losses at the gene ends were 2 bases for V and 3 bases for J; bases not matched to a gene: 4. The CDR3 spans 16 residues. CDR1 and CDR2 (germline): SGHRS, YFSETQ. CDR3 in amino acids: CASSLRLAGGKETQYF. The CDR3 DNA reads TGCGCCAGCAGCTTAAGACTAGCGGGGGGTAAAGAGACCCAGTACTTC.

Points on this clone: The junction shows a germline mismatch at one end, possibly a read error. The chain is built from TRBV3-1 (or the pseudogene TRBV3-2) and TRBJ2-7, with D uncertain. The length of the CDR3 is 14 residues. CDR1 and CDR2 from the germline V gene are LGHDT and YNNKEL (reference sequence). In nucleotides, the CDR3 is TGTGCCAGCAGCCAAGGGGCTGAGATCTACAAGCAGTACTTC. Its protein product is CASSQGAEIYKQYF.